Listed below are T cell receptor beta chains from one sample, sequenced in a study of blood T cell repertoires in COVID-19. The method was immunoSEQ multiplex PCR; TCRdb's version includes in-frame clones alone and lacks a portion of them. The sample shows around 170,000 clones, roughly 77% of them seen only once. The sample comprised peripheral blood. The receptors stem from a woman aged 80 or over with COVID-19, enrolled during active disease. Both conserved end residues are part of each CDR3. Fields, in order: V gene, J gene, D gene, clone size, CDR3 DNA, CDR3 protein. A D gene is named only where the DNA matches it firmly. For some rows the clone size is stated as once, few or many, or as a class when expanded; others skip it.

TRBV5-4	TRBJ2-5	.	.	TGTGCCAGCAGCTTGGCGCGGGTCCCCGAGACCCAGTACTTC	CASSLARVPETQYF
TRBV19	TRBJ2-1	TRBD2	.	TGTGCCAGTAGTGGAGCCGCTAGCGGGGGGGCGTGGGAGCAGTTCTTC	CASSGAASGGAWEQFF
TRBV29-1	TRBJ2-5	.	.	TGCAGCGTTGAAGAGGGCAGCCAAGAGACCCAGTACTTC	CSVEEGSQETQYF
TRBV7-9	TRBJ1-1	TRBD1	medium-sized	TGTGCCAGCAGGGCAGGGGGTCAAGGAGCTTTCTTT	CASRAGGQGAFF
TRBV7-9	TRBJ2-7	TRBD2	.	TGTGCCAGCAGCTTAGGGACTAGCGCGAGCGAGCAGTACTTC	CASSLGTSASEQYF
TRBV30	TRBJ1-1	.	.	TGTGCCTGGAGCCTCGTGGGGGGAAGTGGAGCTTTCTTT	CAWSLVGGSGAFF
TRBV3-1/TRBV3-2	TRBJ1-2	TRBD1	.	TGTGCCAGCAGCCAAGACCCCGGGACAGGTTTTGGCTACACCTTC	CASSQDPGTGFGYTF
TRBV15	TRBJ2-7	TRBD2	.	TGTGCCACCAGCAGAGAACTAGCGTATACCTACGAGCAGTACTTC	CATSRELAYTYEQYF
TRBV18	TRBJ2-3	TRBD1	.	TGTGCCAGCTCACCCCTAGACAGGGAAGGCACAGATACGCAGTATTTT	CASSPLDREGTDTQYF
TRBV11-2	TRBJ2-3	.	.	TGTGCCAGCAGCTTTAGCTCGGTCAGGGGAGTGATAGTGGCAGATACGCAGTATTTT	CASSFSSVRGVIVADTQYF
TRBV18	TRBJ1-1	TRBD1	.	TGTGCCAGCTCACCACCGGACAGGGTGGGTGAAGCTTTCTTT	CASSPPDRVGEAFF
TRBV27	TRBJ2-4	TRBD1	.	TGTGCCAGCAGTTGGACAGGGACGTTTGACATTCAGTACTTC	CASSWTGTFDIQYF
TRBV7-8	TRBJ1-4	.	many	TGTGCCAGCAGCATGAAGGGCAGGGGCAGGCAGGATGAAAAACTGTTTTTT	CASSMKGRGRQDEKLFF
TRBV2	TRBJ2-7	TRBD1	.	TGTGCCAGCAGTGCCGACAGGGACCTTTACGAGCAGTACTTC	CASSADRDLYEQYF
TRBV5-1	TRBJ1-1	TRBD1	.	TGCGCCAGCACGGGGCCAGGGGGTACCACTGAAGCTTTCTTT	CASTGPGGTTEAFF
TRBV14	TRBJ2-4	TRBD2	.	TGTGCCAGCAGCCAATACCTCCCCCGGACAGCGGGGGCCCAAGGCATTCAGTACTTC	CASSQYLPRTAGAQGIQYF
TRBV5-1	TRBJ2-7	.	.	TGCGCCAGCAGCTCAGATGGCAGGGCAGGGGAGCAGTACTTC	CASSSDGRAGEQYF
TRBV5-1	TRBJ1-2	.	.	TGCGCCAGCAGCATCCATCAGGGAGGGGGGAATGGCTACACCTTC	CASSIHQGGGNGYTF
TRBV15	TRBJ2-7	.	.	TGTGCCACCAGCAGGGGTTTTAAGGGCAGGGACGAGCAGTACTTC	CATSRGFKGRDEQYF
TRBV5-1	TRBJ1-2	.	.	TGCGCCAGCAGCTTGTGGACAGCAAAGACGGGCTACACCTTC	CASSLWTAKTGYTF
TRBV7-9	TRBJ2-5	TRBD1	.	TGTGCCAGCAGCTCCATACAGGGGTCCCAAGAGACCCAGTACTTC	CASSSIQGSQETQYF
TRBV7-3	TRBJ2-2	TRBD1	.	TGTGCCAGCAGCTTAACGTTAAAGGGACAGGGGATCGGGGAGCTGTTTTTT	CASSLTLKGQGIGELFF
TRBV7-9	TRBJ2-1	TRBD2	.	TGTGCCAGCAGCTTAACCGGGACTAGCTTGATTGAGCAGTTCTTC	CASSLTGTSLIEQFF
TRBV5-5	TRBJ2-5	TRBD1	.	TGTGCCAGCAGCTTGGGTACAGGGGGGCAAGAGACCCAGTACTTC	CASSLGTGGQETQYF
TRBV11-2	TRBJ2-2	TRBD1	few	TGTGCCAGCAGCTTATTTGTACAGGGGGCAGGAGGGGAGCTGTTTTTT	CASSLFVQGAGGELFF
TRBV6-6	TRBJ2-2	.	.	TGTGCCAGCTCCTCGGTGGAGCTGTTTTTT	CASSSVELFF
TRBV3-1/TRBV3-2	TRBJ2-3	.	.	TGTGCCAGCAGCCCCTTCGGACAGTCACTAAGCACAGATACGCAGTATTTT	CASSPFGQSLSTDTQYF
TRBV7-2	TRBJ1-1	TRBD1	.	TGTGCCAGCAGAAAAACAGGGGGCCTGACTGAAGCTTTCTTT	CASRKTGGLTEAFF
TRBV9	TRBJ2-1	TRBD1	few	TGTGCCAGCAGCGTGGGGACAGACAATGAGCAGTTCTTC	CASSVGTDNEQFF
TRBV24-1	TRBJ2-1	TRBD2	.	TGTGCCACAGGGATCGGGCGGGAGCTTGGCGAGCAGTTCTTC	CATGIGRELGEQFF
TRBV4-3	TRBJ2-7	TRBD1	.	TGCGCCAGCAGCCCATCCTGGGACAGCGATTACGAGCAGTACTTC	CASSPSWDSDYEQYF
TRBV19	TRBJ1-5	TRBD1	.	TGTGCCAGTAGTGGCTCGACAGGGCGCCCCGATCAGCCCCAGCATTTT	CASSGSTGRPDQPQHF
TRBV7-9	TRBJ2-7	TRBD2	.	TGTGCCAGCAGCCGTAGCGGGGAGCCCTACGAGCAGTACTTC	CASSRSGEPYEQYF
TRBV19	TRBJ2-3	TRBD1	.	TGTGCCAGTAGGCGACAGGGGGGCACAGATACGCAGTATTTT	CASRRQGGTDTQYF
TRBV14	TRBJ1-5	TRBD1	.	TGTGCCAGCAGCCAAGGGGACAGGGGGGTTCTTCAGCCCCAGCATTTT	CASSQGDRGVLQPQHF